A single sample is the source of the 21 T cell receptor beta chains below, sequenced in a study of T-cell reconstitution after alpha-beta-depleted transplantation in children. Preparing the TCRbeta library involved the use of unique molecular identifiers. TCRdb re-analysed the PCR reads in MiXCR, keeping a single row per CDR3 protein. The sample has 450,000 to 700,000 distinct CDR3 sequences; roughly a quarter are singletons. Sample: PBMCs, taken before TCRalphabeta/CD19-depleted stem cell transplant. All receptors come from a boy under three years old with Wiskott-Aldrich syndrome, due to receive a stem cell transplant.

This clonotype appeared a few times. The chain carries TRBV12-3 or TRBV12-4 and TRBJ2-1, with D maybe TRBD2 (6 bases). This CDR3 has 14 residues. Trimming took off 3 bases at V and 7 bases at J, with 13 bases between the two ends. The CDR3 region is CASSLSGGWNEQFF. The DNA of the CDR3 is TGTGCCAGCAGTTTGAGTGGGGGGTGGAATGAGCAGTTCTTC.

This clonotype was observed a few times. The chain recombines TRBV12-3 or TRBV12-4 with TRBJ2-7, with TRBD2 matching 14 bases. With V trimmed by 7 bases and J by 6 bases, 14 bases remained unmatched. CDR3 length: 17 residues. The CDR3 nucleotides are TGTGCCAGCAAACTCGGGACTAGCGGGAGTCTGGGACCCGAGCAGTACTTC. This sequence encodes CASKLGTSGSLGPEQYF.

The chain has TRBV27 and TRBJ1-4; D unclear. Germline loops: CDR1 MNHEY, CDR2 SMNVEV (reference sequence). The CDR3 is made up of 14 amino acids. Trimming stripped 3 bases from V and 7 bases from J, with 12 bases between. The CDR3 DNA sequence: TGTGCCAGCAGTTTCTCCGGGAAGGGTGAAAAACTGTTTTTT. It specifies CASSFSGKGEKLFF. The variable domain in full, completed from reference TRBV27 and TRBJ1-4, reads EAQVTQNPRYLITVTGKKLTVTCSQNMNHEYMSWYRQDPGLGLRQIYYSMNVEVTDKGDVPEGYKVSRKEKRNFPLILESPSPNQTSLYFCASSFSGKGEKLFFGSGTQLSVL.

V is TRBV5-1 and J is TRBJ2-3; 10 nucleotides align to TRBD2. The V gene end was trimmed by 3 bases and the J gene end by 3 bases; junction bases not matched to a gene: 10. CDR1 is SGHRS and CDR2 is YFSETQ in the germline V gene. The CDR3 is 17 amino acids. CDR3 region: CASSSRPISGRTDTQYF. For the CDR3, the DNA is TGCGCCAGCAGCTCGCGTCCAATTAGCGGGAGGACAGATACGCAGTATTTT.

This chain links TRBV20-1 with TRBJ2-1; weak D call: TRBD2 (5 bases). The V end lost 1 base, the J end lost 2 bases, and 9 bases lay between the germline ends. The CDR3 has 14 residues. Germline-derived CDR1 and CDR2 are DFQATT and SNEGSKA (reference sequence). Here the CDR3 DNA reads TGCAGTGCTAGAGCAGCAGCGGCCTACAATGAGCAGTTCTTC. It translates to CSARAAAAYNEQFF.

In its sample, this clonotype was seen a few times. The genes are TRBV5-1 and TRBJ2-3, with 10 positions matching TRBD2. Germline CDR1 reads SGHRS; CDR2 reads YFSETQ. This CDR3 has 16 amino acids. The V and J ends lost 4 bases and 0 bases, in that order; junction bases with no gene match: 5. CDR3 DNA: TGCGCCAGCAGCCCCTATAGCGGGAGGAGCACAGATACGCAGTATTTT. Translated: CASSPYSGRSTDTQYF.

The genes are TRBV12-3 or TRBV12-4 and TRBJ2-1; 15 nucleotides match TRBD2. The V and J ends lost 5 bases and 3 bases, in that order; junction bases with no gene match: 11. This CDR3 has 19 amino acids. The CDR3 DNA reads TGTGCCAGCAGTCGGACTAGCGGGAGGGCGTATCTAATCTACAATGAGCAGTTCTTC. The encoded protein is CASSRTSGRAYLIYNEQFF.

The chain couples TRBV5-1 to TRBJ1-4; D not certain. V lost 0 bases to trimming and J lost 8 bases, with 8 bases between them. Looked up from germline, CDR1 is SGHRS and CDR2 is YFSETQ. This CDR3 contains 13 residues. The CDR3 DNA reads as TGCGCCAGCAGCTTGGGGCTGACGGAAAAACTGTTTTTT. This codes for CASSLGLTEKLFF.

The chain uses TRBV7-2 and TRBJ2-5; D is unclear. V was pared by 3 bases and J by 0 bases, with 11 bases between. The CDR3 is 15 residues long. The germline V gene has CDR1 SGHTA and CDR2 FQGNSA. The CDR3 sequence is CASSLGYLNQETQYF. CDR3 nucleotides: TGTGCCAGCAGCTTGGGCTATTTGAACCAAGAGACCCAGTACTTC.

This chain joins TRBV12-3 or TRBV12-4 and TRBJ2-6; no firm D call. This CDR3 has 13 amino acids. Trimming cost V 7 bases and J 4 bases, with 8 bases left between them. CDR3 DNA sequence: TGTGCCAGCAAGGTTTGGGGGGCCAACGTCCTGACTTTC. The encoded protein is CASKVWGANVLTF.

The V and J genes are TRBV14 and TRBJ2-1; 10 nucleotides agree with TRBD2. Trimming took 2 bases from V and 9 from J; bases not matched to a gene: 1. The CDR3 loop spans 13 amino acids. Germline assignment: CDR1 SGHDN and CDR2 FVKESK. The CDR3 DNA is TGTGCCAGCAGCCAAAGCGGGAGGGGTGAGCAGTTCTTC. The encoded protein is CASSQSGRGEQFF.

The chain employs TRBV5-1 and TRBJ1-2; TRBD1 might be the D (6 bases). The CDR3 loop spans 13 amino acids. The germline CDR1 and CDR2 sequences are SGHRS and YFSETQ. Trimming left V 3 bases short and J 6 bases short, with 12 bases between. The CDR3 sequence: CASSWGPGDGYTF. The DNA of the CDR3 is TGCGCCAGCAGCTGGGGACCAGGGGATGGCTACACCTTC.

The chain carries TRBV20-1 and TRBJ2-3; 8 positions agree with TRBD1. Losses at the gene ends were 0 bases for V and 2 bases for J; bases not matched to a gene: 4. CDR3 length: 15 residues. The germline V gene has CDR1 DFQATT and CDR2 SNEGSKA (reference sequence). CDR3 amino acids: CSARDPRGLTDTQYF. The CDR3 DNA reads as TGCAGTGCTAGAGATCCCAGGGGGCTCACAGATACGCAGTATTTT.

This clonotype has ten or more counts. The chain combines TRBV7-6 with TRBJ2-1; D call uncertain. V lost 3 bases and J 13 bases, leaving 10 bases between the germline ends. CDR1 is SGHVS, CDR2 FNYEAQ, per germline. This CDR3 spans 11 amino acids. The CDR3: CASSLGTEQFF. The CDR3 coding sequence is TGTGCCAGCAGCTTGGGCACTGAACAGTTCTTC.

The V gene is TRBV7-2, the J gene TRBJ1-3; no clear D. The CDR3 is 16 residues long. Per germline, CDR1 SGHTA and CDR2 FQGNSA. The V and J ends lost 5 bases and 0 bases respectively, with 14 bases between them. The DNA for the CDR3 is TGTGCCAGCAGCAGATCCGGACGCCGCTCTGGAAACACCATATATTTT. Protein: CASSRSGRRSGNTIYF.

This clonotype was seen a few times. The CDR3 DNA reads TGTGCCAGCAGTGTCCGGACAGGGGGCTGGGAGACCCAGTACTTC. Amino acid sequence: CASSVRTGGWETQYF. This chain joins TRBV6-1 and TRBJ2-5; TRBD1 agrees at 11 bases. The CDR3 is 15 amino acids. Germline CDR1 and CDR2: MNHNS and SASEGT. The V segment lost 4 bases and the J segment 5 bases; nucleotides outside the gene matches: 6.

This clonotype was detected only a few times. The CDR3 is CASSLGTGGRDQPQHF. CDR3 coding DNA: TGCGCCAGCAGCCTAGGGACAGGGGGCCGCGATCAGCCCCAGCATTTT. The V gene is TRBV5-1, the J gene TRBJ1-5; 12 bases map to TRBD1. Germline CDR1 SGHRS, CDR2 YFSETQ. This CDR3 is built from 16 residues. V lost 4 bases and J lost 5; bases outside the gene matches: 7.

The table lists this clonotype with a few counts. V is TRBV20-1 and J is TRBJ2-1, with 9 bases that match TRBD1. Germline CDR1 DFQATT, CDR2 SNEGSKA (reference sequence). The J segment lost 0 bases and the V segment lost 1 base, leaving 13 bases of the junction unmatched. This CDR3 contains 19 residues. CDR3 coding DNA: TGCAGTGCTAGAGTTTCGTGGGACAGGGCACTTAGCTCCTACAATGAGCAGTTCTTC. Translated: CSARVSWDRALSSYNEQFF.

The chain has TRBV5-1 and TRBJ2-5; 9 bases are shared with TRBD1. This CDR3 has 14 residues. V was pared by 4 bases and J by 5 bases, with 6 bases of the junction left unmatched. The germline gives CDR1 SGHRS, CDR2 YFSETQ. The CDR3 nucleotides are TGCGCCAGCAGCCGGGGACAGGGAGTGGAGACCCAGTACTTC. This gives the protein CASSRGQGVETQYF. Combining the CDR3 with reference TRBV5-1 and TRBJ2-5 gives the whole variable domain KAGVTQTPRYLIKTRGQQVTLSCSPISGHRSVSWYQQTPGQGLQFLFEYFSETQRNKGNFPGRFSGRQFSNSRSEMNVSTLELGDSALYLCASSRGQGVETQYFGPGTRLLVL.

This clonotype occurred a few times. The chain carries TRBV20-1 and TRBJ2-5; 7 bases match TRBD1. V lost 4 bases, J lost 2 bases, and 10 bases stayed unmatched. The germline CDR1 and CDR2 sequences are DFQATT and SNEGSKA (reference sequence). The CDR3 is 15 amino acids. CDR3 nucleotide sequence: TGCAGTGCTACCAAAACAGGGGACCCACAAGAGACCCAGTACTTC. It specifies CSATKTGDPQETQYF.

V is TRBV20-1 and J is TRBJ1-5; possible D gene TRBD1, 6 bases. Germline V gene data show CDR1 as DFQATT and CDR2 as SNEGSKA (reference sequence). The CDR3 is 14 residues long. Trimming removed 6 bases from V and 3 bases from J, with 15 bases in between. CDR3 coding DNA: TGCAGTGCCACAGCGGACAGAAACAATCAGCCCCAGCATTTT. It encodes CSATADRNNQPQHF.